These T cell receptor beta chains were read from a single sample in a study of blood T cell repertoires in COVID-19. Using immunoSEQ multiplex PCR, the repertoire was profiled, and TCRdb retains in-frame clones only, with some absent. Of over 130,000 clones in the sample, around 84% were seen once. The sequenced sample consisted of peripheral blood. These receptor sequences come from a man aged 25 to 40 with COVID-19, enrolled during active disease. The CDR3 runs from the conserved cysteine through the conserved F or W. Fields, in order: D gene, V gene, clone size, J gene, CDR3 DNA, CDR3 protein. The D gene is left open where the match is weak. A clone size is listed for some rows: how often the clone was seen (once, few, many), or a class if it is expanded.

.,TRBV9,.,TRBJ2-1,TGTGCCAGCAGCGCGGGGAGTATCAATGAGCAGTTCTTC,CASSAGSINEQFF
TRBD1,TRBV6-2/TRBV6-3,.,TRBJ2-5,TGTGCCAGCGGCCTGACACTTAACAGGGGAGCCCAGTACTTC,CASGLTLNRGAQYF
TRBD1,TRBV19,.,TRBJ1-1,TGTGCCAGTAGTATTACGTCCGGGACAGCTGAAGCTTTCTTT,CASSITSGTAEAFF
.,TRBV6-1,.,TRBJ1-1,TGTGCCAGCAGTGAAGCTGGGGGGGGCACTGAAGCTTTCTTT,CASSEAGGGTEAFF
TRBD1,TRBV19,.,TRBJ2-1,TGTGCCAGTAGTATAGCGGGACAGGGGCGTGAGCAGTTCTTC,CASSIAGQGREQFF
.,TRBV24-1,.,TRBJ2-5,TGTGCCACCAGTGATACTACCGGGTACCAAGAGACCCAGTACTTC,CATSDTTGYQETQYF
TRBD1,TRBV2,.,TRBJ2-1,TGTGCCAGCACCCCGCGGGGACAGGGGGCCAATGAGCAGTTCTTC,CASTPRGQGANEQFF
TRBD1,TRBV24-1,.,TRBJ2-6,TGTGCCACCAGTGATCCGGACAGGGGCTCTGGGGCCAACGTCCTGACTTTC,CATSDPDRGSGANVLTF
TRBD2,TRBV6-5,.,TRBJ2-7,TGTGCCAGCAGTCGAGCTAGCGGAGAGGGCTACGAGCAGTACTTC,CASSRASGEGYEQYF
TRBD2,TRBV10-2,.,TRBJ2-2,TGCGCCAGCAGTGCCGGGGGAACGGCGGGAGTTGACGGGGAGCTGTTTTTT,CASSAGGTAGVDGELFF
TRBD2,TRBV19,.,TRBJ2-1,TGTGCCAGTAGCCCCGGGACTAGCGGGAGGGCAGGGCAGTTCTTC,CASSPGTSGRAGQFF
.,TRBV19,.,TRBJ1-1,TGTGCCAGTAGTATGCCAGGGGCCATGAACACTGAAGCTTTCTTT,CASSMPGAMNTEAFF
TRBD2,TRBV10-3,.,TRBJ2-1,TGTGCCATCAGTCCTCGTGCTAGCGGGGTTTACAATGAGCAGTTCTTC,CAISPRASGVYNEQFF
TRBD2,TRBV27,.,TRBJ2-1,TGTGCCAGCAGTTTCAGCGGGAGCACCTACAATGAGCAGTTCTTC,CASSFSGSTYNEQFF
TRBD2,TRBV30,.,TRBJ2-3,TGTGCCTGGAGTGTAGGGACTAGCACCACAGATACGCAGTATTTT,CAWSVGTSTTDTQYF
.,TRBV4-2,.,TRBJ1-2,TGTGCCAGCAGCCAAGTGAGGTTCGGGGGGGCGTTGGATGGCTACACCTTC,CASSQVRFGGALDGYTF
.,TRBV15,.,TRBJ1-5,TGTGCCACCAGCGGCTCCAATCAGCCCCAGCATTTT,CATSGSNQPQHF
TRBD2,TRBV2,few,TRBJ2-7,TGTGCCAGCAGGCAACTAGCGGGGCAGTACTTC,CASRQLAGQYF
.,TRBV29-1,.,TRBJ1-5,TGCAGCGTCGTGGTATGGGGTTCGGGGCAGCCCCAGCATTTT,CSVVVWGSGQPQHF
TRBD2,TRBV6-4,once,TRBJ2-1,TGTGCCAGCAGTGACCTCCGGCGGGAGGATATCAATGAGCAGTTCTTC,CASSDLRREDINEQFF
TRBD2,TRBV15,.,TRBJ2-2,TGTGCCACCAGCAGCCCGGGACTAGCGGGAGGTTCGGGCACCGGGGAGCTGTTTTTT,CATSSPGLAGGSGTGELFF
TRBD1,TRBV7-2,.,TRBJ1-3,TGTGCCAGCAGCTTAGACACCGGGACAGCCAGAACCATATATTTT,CASSLDTGTARTIYF
.,TRBV7-3,.,TRBJ2-1,TGTGCCAGCAGCCTCCGACCTAAGTCTAGCTCCTACAATGAGCAGTTCTTC,CASSLRPKSSSYNEQFF
.,TRBV24-1,.,TRBJ1-5,TGTGCCACCAGGGACTACGGGGGAAAAGGACAGCCCCAGCATTTT,CATRDYGGKGQPQHF
TRBD1,TRBV5-1,once,TRBJ2-3,TGCGCCAGCAGCCCGGGACAGCCCACAGATACGCAGTATTTT,CASSPGQPTDTQYF
.,TRBV5-6,.,TRBJ1-5,TGTGCCAGCAGCCGGGGGGGACTCCATAGCAATCAGCCCCAGCATTTT,CASSRGGLHSNQPQHF
.,TRBV21-1,.,TRBJ1-6,TGTGCCAGCAGCAAAGCCCGACAGGGGCTCCAGTCGAGCTCCTATAATTCACCCCTCCACTTT,CASSKARQGLQSSSYNSPLHF
TRBD1,TRBV6-2/TRBV6-3,.,TRBJ2-3,TGTGCCAGCAGCTCCGGACAGGGATCCACAGATACGCAGTATTTT,CASSSGQGSTDTQYF
TRBD2,TRBV5-4,.,TRBJ2-7,TGTGCCAGCAGCCCCCTGACTAGCGAGGCCTACGAGCAGTACTTC,CASSPLTSEAYEQYF
.,TRBV2,once,TRBJ2-1,TGTGCCAGCAGTGATGCCAGGGTCAATGAGCAGTTCTTC,CASSDARVNEQFF
.,TRBV11-3,few,TRBJ2-5,TGTGCCAGCAGCGGTGGGCCTCGAGAGACCCAGTACTTC,CASSGGPRETQYF
TRBD1,TRBV19,.,TRBJ2-7,TGTGCCAGTAGTATTGGGACAGGGCGGTACGAGCAGTACTTC,CASSIGTGRYEQYF
.,TRBV19,many,TRBJ2-1,TGTGCCAGTACCCCAGGGGGACTAGTGAATGAGCAGTTCTTC,CASTPGGLVNEQFF
TRBD1,TRBV10-3,.,TRBJ1-2,TGTGCCATCAGCCCGGGACAGCATAACTATGGCTACACCTTC,CAISPGQHNYGYTF
TRBD1,TRBV19,.,TRBJ1-4,TGTGCCAGTAGGAGGCGTGGACAGGGATCAACTAATGAAAAACTGTTTTTT,CASRRRGQGSTNEKLFF
.,TRBV29-1,.,TRBJ2-7,TGCAGCGTTGGAGGACTCAACTACGAGCAGTACTTC,CSVGGLNYEQYF
.,TRBV24-1,.,TRBJ2-1,TGTGCCACCAGTCCCCAGGGTTCCTACAATGAGCAGTTCTTC,CATSPQGSYNEQFF
.,TRBV19,.,TRBJ1-5,TGTGCCAGTAGTATGTTCGGCCAGGGGAAAGGCAATCAGCCCCAGCATTTT,CASSMFGQGKGNQPQHF
TRBD1,TRBV7-3,.,TRBJ2-1,TGTGCCAGCAGCTTAAGACAGGGGGCCGATGAGCAGTTCTTC,CASSLRQGADEQFF
.,TRBV28,.,TRBJ1-4,TGTGCCAGCAGTTTAAGCACCTTTGCAACTAATGAAAAACTGTTTTTT,CASSLSTFATNEKLFF
TRBD1,TRBV5-4,.,TRBJ2-7,TGTGCCAGCAGCCCGACAGGGGCCTACGAGCAGTACTTC,CASSPTGAYEQYF
TRBD1,TRBV24-1,.,TRBJ2-7,TGTGCCACCAGTGACCCCGGACAGGGCTCCTACGAGCAGTACTTC,CATSDPGQGSYEQYF
.,TRBV3-1/TRBV3-2,.,TRBJ2-7,TGTGCCAGCAGCCGCAGCGCGGGGTACGAGCAGTACTTC,CASSRSAGYEQYF
.,TRBV19,.,TRBJ1-2,TGTGCCAGTAGTGCACAACAGGCGCGCTATGGCTACACCTTC,CASSAQQARYGYTF
.,TRBV9,.,TRBJ1-1,TGTGCCAGCAGCGCCGAGCTAAACACTGAAGCTTTCTTT,CASSAELNTEAFF
.,TRBV24-1,.,TRBJ2-3,TGTGCCACCAGCAGGGGAACAGATACGCAGTATTTT,CATSRGTDTQYF
.,TRBV14,.,TRBJ2-6,TGTGCCAGCAGCCAAACTAGCGTCCTGACTTTC,CASSQTSVLTF
TRBD1,TRBV6-5,.,TRBJ1-6,TGTGCCAGCAGTTTAGACAGGGGGCTCGGTTCACCCCTCCACTTT,CASSLDRGLGSPLHF
.,TRBV19,.,TRBJ1-1,TGTGCCAGTAGTCCCAGGTGGCGGGATGGGACTGAAGCTTTCTTT,CASSPRWRDGTEAFF
.,TRBV11-2,.,TRBJ2-3,TGTGCCAGCAGCCCCTATCCGGGGGCGGGAGGCACAGATACGCAGTATTTT,CASSPYPGAGGTDTQYF